A few counts support the clone carrying this T cell receptor (beta chain). Its antigen is not known. PCR involved 60 Vbeta and 13 Jbeta primers. Sequencing used immunoSEQ multiplex PCR; TCRdb keeps in-frame clones, though not all of them. The data hold some 190,000 clones, with about 86% observed a single time. The entry originates in a study of cytomegalovirus exposure and HLA in healthy donors. Study-level findings and limits: Presence/absence comparisons presumed near-even sequencing depth among donors. Among the most significant clusters, several appeared linked to common viral pathogens in a later analysis. Later analysis found that TCR beta chains associated with HLA were more clonally expanded than other, equally common chains.

There are 14 residues in the CDR3. The V end was cut by 0 bases, the J end by 8 bases, with 11 bases between. Germline V gene lookup returns CDR1 SGHRS and CDR2 YFSETQ. The TCR was taken from a middle-aged man in good health and CMV-seropositive. The sample consisted of PBMCs. V and J are TRBV5-1 and TRBJ2-2; D possibly corresponds to TRBD1 (5 bases). CDR3 loop: CASSLGAGPGELFF. The CDR3, as DNA: TGCGCCAGCAGCTTGGGAGCAGGGCCTGGGGAGCTGTTTTTT.